Following are 29 T cell receptor beta chains from one sample sequenced in a study of beta chain features in type 1 diabetes. Expressed TCRB transcripts were sequenced because the isolated RNA had all been reverse transcribed beforehand. Some clones are missing from TCRdb's copy, which holds only in-frame ones; the method was immunoSEQ multiplex PCR. The table includes 250,000 or so clones, 68% detected once. The sample taken for sequencing was naive CD4+ T cells from blood. All receptors derive from a man between 25 and 39 years old in good health.

The V gene is TRBV4-1, the J gene TRBJ1-2; TRBD1 aligns across 7 bases. The CDR3 has 12 amino acids. The germline gives CDR1 MGHRA, CDR2 YSYEKL. V was pared by 4 bases and J by 8 bases, with 4 bases of the junction left unmatched. CDR3 sequence (DNA): TGCGCCAGCAGCCCTACAGGGGTCGGCTACACCTTC. It is translated as CASSPTGVGYTF.

This clone turned up a few times. This chain connects TRBV30 to TRBJ2-1; D is undetermined. There are 15 residues in the CDR3. V lost 0 bases to trimming and J lost 2 bases, with 11 bases between them. The germline V gene has CDR1 GTSNPN and CDR2 SVGIG (reference sequence). CDR3 in DNA: TGTGCCTGGAGTGTAAAGGGCCTGACCTACAATGAGCAGTTCTTC. Encoded protein: CAWSVKGLTYNEQFF.

In this sample, this clone turned up once. The chain joins TRBV10-1 to TRBJ2-1; 13 bases match TRBD2. The J segment lost 4 bases and the V segment lost 0 bases, leaving 3 bases of the junction unmatched. The CDR3 extends over 17 amino acids. Germline CDR1 WNHNN, CDR2 SYGVQD (reference sequence). The CDR3 loop is CASSESRGLAGYNEQFF. As DNA, the CDR3 is TGCGCCAGCAGTGAGTCTCGGGGACTAGCGGGGTACAATGAGCAGTTCTTC.

J is TRBJ1-3 and V is TRBV28, with D possibly TRBD1 on 6 matching bases. Germline V gives CDR1 MDHEN, CDR2 SYDVKM. The CDR3 length is 15 residues. The V end was cut by 5 bases, the J end by 2 bases, with 13 bases between. The CDR3 bases are TGTGCCAGCAGTGAAACAGGGAATACTGGAAACACCATATATTTT. Translation: CASSETGNTGNTIYF.

In this sample, this clone turned up a few times. This chain joins TRBV29-1 and TRBJ2-7; 12 bases fit TRBD2. Germline V gene data show CDR1 as SQVTM and CDR2 as ANQGSEA. This CDR3 has 14 amino acids. With 4 bases clipped from V and 2 bases from J, the junction kept 3 bases outside the gene matches. The DNA of the CDR3 is TGCAGCGTTGCCTGGACTAGCGGGACCTACGAGCAGTACTTC. It codes for CSVAWTSGTYEQYF.

V is TRBV9 and J is TRBJ2-5; 9 nucleotides match TRBD2. There are 16 residues in the CDR3. V trimming: 0 bases; J trimming: 5 bases; junction bases outside the gene matches: 8. From germline, CDR1 is SGDLS and CDR2 YYNGEE. The CDR3 loop reads CASSVDSGGRSETQYF. The CDR3 DNA is TGTGCCAGCAGCGTAGACAGCGGGGGGAGGTCTGAGACCCAGTACTTC.

This clone has only one observation. The chain carries TRBV25-1 and TRBJ2-7; 9 bases line up with TRBD2. From germline, CDR1 is MGHDK and CDR2 SYGVNS. CDR3 size: 13 residues. Unmatched junction bases numbered 4, after V lost 6 bases and J lost 4 bases. The CDR3 nucleotides are TGTGCCAGCAGCCTAGCGGGGACTTACGAGCAGTACTTC. This sequence encodes CASSLAGTYEQYF.

Only a few counts were recorded for this clone. The CDR3 region is CASRIAGLTDTQYF. The CDR3 DNA reads TGTGCCAGCAGAATAGCGGGTTTGACAGATACGCAGTATTTT. The chain uses TRBV27 and TRBJ2-3, with TRBD2 matching 7 bases. Germline V CDR1 and CDR2: MNHEY, SMNVEV (reference sequence). V dropped 6 bases and J dropped 3; count of bases not matched to a gene: 6. The CDR3 sequence is 14 residues long.

The gene calls are TRBV29-1 and TRBJ1-6, with a tentative D call TRBD1 (5 bases). V was pared by 4 bases and J by 4 bases, with 11 bases between. This CDR3 region has 14 residues. Germline CDR1 reads SQVTM; CDR2 reads ANQGSEA. The CDR3 bases are TGCAGCGTTGCGGGGGAAGGTTATAATTCACCCCTCCACTTT. Translating gives CSVAGEGYNSPLHF.

This clone was seen once. The chain employs TRBV11-2 and TRBJ2-1; D possibly corresponds to TRBD1 (5 bases). CDR1 and CDR2 (germline): SGHAT, FQNNGV. This CDR3 has 14 amino acids. The germline V and J ends were trimmed by 7 bases and 6 bases, with 16 bases remaining between them. CDR3 nucleotides: TGTGCCAGCACCTACGGGCAGGGTACCAATGAGCAGTTCTTC. Translation: CASTYGQGTNEQFF.

Turning to this clone: Compared with germline, one end of the junction differs, possibly owing to a read error. The chain recombines TRBV7-2 with TRBJ2-7, with 7 bases aligning to TRBD2. The CDR3 runs to 14 residues. Germline CDR1 is SGHTA and CDR2 is FQGNSA. DNA of the CDR3: TGTGCCAGCAGCCTAGCGGCAACTTCCTACGAGCAGTACTTC. It encodes CASSLAATSYEQYF.

This chain joins TRBV6-5 and TRBJ1-4, with D unresolved. Trimming pared 5 bases from V and 0 bases from J, leaving 7 bases between. Germline CDR1 MNHEY, CDR2 SVGAGI. The CDR3 spans 14 residues. As DNA, the CDR3 is TGTGCCAGCAGTACGGGCTCAACTAATGAAAAACTGTTTTTT. Protein product: CASSTGSTNEKLFF.

This clone is a singleton in its sample. This sequence joins TRBV11-2 and TRBJ2-3; 7 bases align to TRBD2. V was clipped by 0 bases and J by 2 bases; unmatched bases: 5. Germline values: CDR1 SGHAT, CDR2 FQNNGV. The CDR3 runs to 16 residues. CDR3 sequence: CASSLEGRASTDTQYF. Here the CDR3 DNA reads TGTGCCAGCAGCTTAGAAGGGAGGGCCTCCACAGATACGCAGTATTTT.

CDR3 sequence: CASTYGVYNEQFF. For the CDR3, the DNA is TGTGCCAGCACCTACGGCGTGTACAATGAGCAGTTCTTC. V usage is TRBV2 and J usage is TRBJ2-1; D gene unclear. The CDR3 totals 13 residues. Trimming stripped 7 bases from V and 4 bases from J, with 11 bases between. Germline CDR1 and CDR2: SNHLY and FYNNEI.

The chain uses TRBV6-1 and TRBJ2-7, with D unclear. The CDR3 contains 13 residues. The germline CDR1 and CDR2 sequences are MNHNS and SASEGT. Trimming removed 8 bases at V and 3 bases at J, with 14 bases between. The CDR3 here is CASRGGMNYEQYF. CDR3 bases: TGTGCCAGCCGTGGTGGGATGAACTACGAGCAGTACTTC.

The chain joins TRBV20-1 to TRBJ2-1; D is possibly TRBD1 (6 bases). Trimming removed 5 bases at V and 8 bases at J, with 10 bases between. CDR3 size: 11 residues. Germline lookup yields CDR1 DFQATT and CDR2 SNEGSKA (reference sequence). The CDR3 nucleotides are TGCAGTGCTGAACAGGGCTATGAGCAGTTCTTC. Protein product: CSAEQGYEQFF.

V usage is TRBV25-1 and J usage is TRBJ1-6, with TRBD1 matching 8 bases. Germline CDR1 is MGHDK and CDR2 is SYGVNS. The V and J ends lost 6 bases and 5 bases, in that order; junction bases with no gene match: 6. This CDR3 contains 15 residues. Written as DNA, the CDR3 is TGTGCCAGCAGAGACAGGGGCGGGGATAATTCACCCCTCCACTTT. As protein: CASRDRGGDNSPLHF.

This chain joins TRBV4-2 and TRBJ1-6; the match to TRBD1 covers 7 bases. V lost 3 bases to trimming and J lost 9 bases; unmatched junction nucleotides: 8. Germline V CDR1 and CDR2: LGHNA, YNFKEQ. The CDR3 is 15 residues long. CDR3 sequence reads: CASSQTTGSGSPLHF. In DNA form, the CDR3 reads TGTGCCAGCAGCCAGACGACAGGGTCTGGTTCACCCCTCCACTTT.

The V and J genes are TRBV30 and TRBJ2-7, with D possibly TRBD1 on 5 matching bases. This CDR3 region has 12 residues. Germline CDR1 and CDR2: GTSNPN and SVGIG (reference sequence). V lost 3 bases, J lost 8 bases, and 14 bases lay in between. This CDR3 reads CAWSSGLGQQYF. CDR3 nucleotides: TGTGCCTGGAGCTCAGGGTTGGGTCAGCAGTACTTC.

The sample holds one count of this clone. V gene TRBV10-3 combines with J gene TRBJ2-6, with D tentatively TRBD2 (5 bases). This CDR3 region has 14 residues. V shed 10 bases and J shed 2 bases, with 12 bases lying between them. Germline loops: CDR1 ENHRY, CDR2 SYGVKD. The CDR3 sequence is CASGPLAGANVLTF. The CDR3 coding sequence is TGTGCCAGCGGGCCCCTGGCTGGGGCCAACGTCCTGACTTTC.

The chain recombines TRBV29-1 with TRBJ1-2; D unclear. V lost 3 bases to trimming and J lost 0 bases, with 5 bases between them. The CDR3 is made up of 12 amino acids. The germline CDR1 and CDR2 sequences are SQVTM and ANQGSEA. CDR3: CSVDSSNYGYTF. DNA for the CDR3: TGCAGCGTTGATTCTTCTAACTATGGCTACACCTTC. Drawing the rest from reference TRBV29-1 and TRBJ1-2, the complete variable domain is SAVISQKPSRDICQRGTSLTIQCQVDSQVTMMFWYRQQPGQSLTLIATANQGSEATYESGFVIDKFPISRPNLTFSTLTVSNMSPEDSSIYLCSVDSSNYGYTFGSGTRLTVV.

This chain's CDR3 is CSYRESTGELFF. The CDR3 DNA sequence: TGCAGCTACAGGGAGTCGACCGGGGAGCTGTTTTTT. The chain couples TRBV29-1 to TRBJ2-2; perhaps TRBD1 as D (6 bases). Trimming took off 8 bases at V and 5 bases at J, with 12 bases between the two ends. Per germline, CDR1 SQVTM and CDR2 ANQGSEA. The CDR3 sequence is 12 residues long.

This clone turned up a few times. The gene calls are TRBV30 and TRBJ2-7; D is unresolved. Between the trimmed V and J ends, which lost 0 bases and 0 bases, there was a span of 6 bases. Germline-derived CDR1 and CDR2 are GTSNPN and SVGIG (reference sequence). The CDR3 is 13 residues long. The CDR3 DNA reads TGTGCCTGGAGTGTTGGGATCTCCTACGAGCAGTACTTC. Translated: CAWSVGISYEQYF.

The rearrangement joins TRBV18 to TRBJ2-1; possible D gene TRBD2, 6 bases. Trimming removed 6 bases at V and 1 base at J, with 13 bases between. The CDR3 has 15 residues. Germline-derived CDR1 and CDR2 are KGHSH and LQKENI. The CDR3 region is CASSLGTSSYNEQFF. CDR3 DNA sequence: TGTGCCAGCTCTCTCGGGACTTCTTCCTACAATGAGCAGTTCTTC.

This clone has just one count. This chain joins TRBV7-2 and TRBJ2-7, with 11 positions matching TRBD1. Losses at the gene ends were 2 bases for V and 13 bases for J; bases not matched to a gene: 7. This CDR3 spans 13 amino acids. Germline loops: CDR1 SGHTA, CDR2 FQGNSA. CDR3 residues: CASSLTGQGAFYF. CDR3 bases: TGTGCCAGCAGCTTAACCGGACAGGGGGCGTTTTACTTC.

The chain uses TRBV30 and TRBJ2-6; D unclear. Deletions cut 6 bases from V and 1 base from J, with 7 bases between. The germline V gene has CDR1 GTSNPN and CDR2 SVGIG (reference sequence). The CDR3 has 13 amino acids. The CDR3 nucleotides read TGTGCCTGCGGTAGGTCTGGGGCCAACGTCCTGACTTTC. Encoded protein: CACGRSGANVLTF.

The chain recombines TRBV30 with TRBJ1-6, with TRBD1 identical over 7 bases. V shed 1 base, J shed 7 bases, and the junction held 4 bases outside the gene matches. Germline loops: CDR1 GTSNPN, CDR2 SVGIG (reference sequence). The CDR3 is 14 amino acids. The CDR3 sequence is CAWSERQGNSPLHF. The CDR3 DNA follows: TGTGCCTGGAGTGAAAGACAGGGAAATTCACCCCTCCACTTT.

The chain joins TRBV9 to TRBJ2-3, with TRBD2 matching 9 bases. Looked up from germline, CDR1 is SGDLS and CDR2 is YYNGEE. The CDR3 spans 15 residues. V shed 1 base and J 2 bases; nucleotides not matched to a gene: 2. The CDR3 DNA reads TGTGCCAGCAGCGTACTAGCGGGGCTCACAGATACGCAGTATTTT. This sequence encodes CASSVLAGLTDTQYF. The variable domain in full, completed from reference TRBV9 and TRBJ2-3, reads DSGVTQTPKHLITATGQRVTLRCSPRSGDLSVYWYQQSLDQGLQFLIQYYNGEERAKGNILERFSAQQFPDLHSELNLSSLELGDSALYFCASSVLAGLTDTQYFGPGTRLTVL.

The chain uses TRBV2 and TRBJ1-2; no definite D call. CDR1 is SNHLY, CDR2 FYNNEI, per germline. CDR3 length: 13 amino acids. V lost 1 base to trimming and J lost 4 bases, with 7 bases between them. CDR3 nucleotide sequence: TGTGCCAGCAGTGAAGAGGCAATCTATGGCTACACCTTC. It yields the protein CASSEEAIYGYTF. The full variable domain, completed using reference TRBV2 and TRBJ1-2, is EPEVTQTPSHQVTQMGQEVILRCVPISNHLYFYWYRQILGQKVEFLVSFYNNEISEKSEIFDDQFSVERPDGSNFTLKIRSTKLEDSAMYFCASSEEAIYGYTFGSGTRLTVV.